This T cell receptor (beta chain) stems from a study of technical replicates of blood from several donors. The method was immunoSEQ multiplex PCR; TCRdb's version includes in-frame clones alone and lacks a portion of them. This table has roughly 79,000 clones, just under 95% appearing once. This CDR3 region has 15 residues. The V gene's germline CDR1 is SNHLY and CDR2 FYNNEI. J was trimmed by 5 bases and V by 4 bases; bases with no gene match: 8. The clonotype was recovered from a human donor in good health. Sample: T cells isolated from PBMCs. This chain links TRBV2 with TRBJ2-3; 8 bases map to TRBD1. CDR3 residues: CASSGTGILGDTQYF. The CDR3 DNA follows: TGTGCCAGCAGTGGGACAGGGATCCTGGGAGATACGCAGTATTTT.